The sequence of this T cell receptor (beta chain) was determined in a study of molecular identifiers for immune sequencing clone quantification. For bulk TCR libraries, previously described methods and listed TCR primers were used. TCRdb ran MiXCR on the PCR reads and lists one entry per CDR3 protein. The sample contains more than 70,000 distinct CDR3 sequences, around 23% of which appear only once. The table lists this clonotype with many counts. The CDR3 has 15 residues. CDR1 and CDR2 (germline): SQVTM, ANQGSEA. Between the trimmed V and J ends, which lost 3 bases and 0 bases, there was a span of 13 bases.

This TCR derives from a human donor in good health. Some libraries in this study had Jurkat cell RNA spiked in. The sample was naive CD8+ T cells from blood, with Jurkat cell RNA spiked in. This sample's subset: FACS-sorted CD8+CD4-CCR7+CD45RA+ naive T cells. This chain joins TRBV29-1 and TRBJ2-3; the D call may be TRBD1 or TRBD2 (5 bases each). This chain's CDR3 is CSVEWGFPSTDTQYF. CDR3 sequence (DNA): TGCAGCGTTGAGTGGGGGTTTCCTAGCACAGATACGCAGTATTTT.